These T cell receptor beta chains were read from a single sample in a study of PD-1 blockade in classical Hodgkin lymphoma. Generated by immunoSEQ multiplex PCR, the TCRdb table keeps only in-frame clones and is missing some. In the table there are roughly 13,000 clones, 80% to 95% of which are singletons. Material: peripheral blood mononuclear cells (PBMCs), obtained at baseline. These TCRs come from a human donor with classical Hodgkin lymphoma. The CDR3 runs from the conserved cysteine through the conserved F or W. D genes are given only for firm matches. Size values are once, few and many counts, or a class for expanded clones, and some rows have none.

j_call	clone_size	d_call	v_call	cdr3_nt	cdr3_aa
TRBJ1-2	.	.	TRBV6-6	TGTGCCAGCAGTTTGCTCCTAGAGGACTATGGCTACACCTTC	CASSLLLEDYGYTF
TRBJ2-1	.	.	TRBV11-3	TGTGCCAGCAGCTTAGAAGGTCAGGGAACAGGGATATACAATGAGCAGTTCTTC	CASSLEGQGTGIYNEQFF
TRBJ2-1	.	.	TRBV6-1	TGTGCCAGCAGTGAAATCAGGGCCAATGAGCAGTTCTTC	CASSEIRANEQFF
TRBJ2-3	.	.	TRBV28	TGTGCCAGCAGTTTACAGGTCACAGATACGCAGTATTTT	CASSLQVTDTQYF
TRBJ2-1	.	.	TRBV7-9	TGTGCCAGCAGCCCTCCGGTGGATGAGCAGTTCTTC	CASSPPVDEQFF
TRBJ1-1	.	.	TRBV5-1	TGCGCCAGCAGCTTGCAGCCTGTGAACACTGAAGCTTTCTTT	CASSLQPVNTEAFF
TRBJ1-1	.	TRBD1	TRBV11-2	TGTGCCAGCAGGCCCGACAGGGTATTTATCACTGAAGCTTTCTTT	CASRPDRVFITEAFF
TRBJ1-6	few	TRBD1	TRBV19	TGTGCCAGTAGTATAACCGCGGGGACAGGGGGCCCGTCAGTTAATTCACCCCTCCACTTT	CASSITAGTGGPSVNSPLHF
TRBJ1-2	once	TRBD1	TRBV6-1	TGTGCCAGCATGACAGGGGGCGGCTACACCTTC	CASMTGGGYTF
TRBJ1-4	once	.	TRBV30	TGTGCCTGGAGTGTACAGGGCCCTGAAAAACTGTTTTTT	CAWSVQGPEKLFF
TRBJ1-1	.	.	TRBV5-8	TGTGCCAGCAGCGCCATTGCGGGTACTGAAGCTTTCTTT	CASSAIAGTEAFF
TRBJ1-1	.	.	TRBV2	TGTGCCAGCAGCCTGTCTTTTGGAACGGGTGAAGCTTTCTTT	CASSLSFGTGEAFF
TRBJ2-7	once	.	TRBV11-2	TGTGCCAGCAGCTTAGATGATTGGGTTAGCAGGAGCTCCTACGAGCAGTACTTC	CASSLDDWVSRSSYEQYF
TRBJ2-7	.	.	TRBV5-6	TGTGCCAGCAGCACCGGCAGTCACGAGCAGTACTTC	CASSTGSHEQYF
TRBJ1-5	.	TRBD1	TRBV10-3	TGTGCCATCAGTACAGGGGGCGACCCCAATCAGCCCCAGCATTTT	CAISTGGDPNQPQHF
TRBJ1-1	.	.	TRBV6-6	TGTGCCAGCAGTTACCCCCCCCTCAGCGGTGGAACTGAAGCTTTCTTT	CASSYPPLSGGTEAFF
TRBJ1-1	.	.	TRBV11-2	TGTGCCAGCAGCTTGAGGGTCACTGAAGCTTTCTTT	CASSLRVTEAFF
TRBJ1-1	.	.	TRBV2	TGTGCCAGCAGTGAAGCTGGATGGACAGTTGAAGCTTTCTTT	CASSEAGWTVEAFF
TRBJ2-2	.	TRBD1	TRBV30	TGTGCCTGGTCTTTGCTGCGACAGGGGGTAACCGGGGAGCTGTTTTTT	CAWSLLRQGVTGELFF
TRBJ2-2	.	.	TRBV2	TGTGCCAGCACCGAAGGTGGAACCGGGGAGCTGTTTTTT	CASTEGGTGELFF
TRBJ1-5	.	.	TRBV7-8	TGTGCCAGCAGCTTGGGGTATAGCAATCAGCCCCAGCATTTT	CASSLGYSNQPQHF
TRBJ2-3	.	.	TRBV5-1	TGCGCCAGCAGCTTGGCCCTTTTAAGTGGCGGATATGCAGATACGCAGTATTTT	CASSLALLSGGYADTQYF
TRBJ1-3	.	TRBD1	TRBV19	TGTGCCAGTACCCCGGGACAGCTAAGAAACACCATATATTTT	CASTPGQLRNTIYF